This entry lists 15 T cell receptor beta chains sequenced from one sample in a study of prognosis after radiotherapy for stage I lung cancer. It was by two-round multiplex PCR that TCR beta CDR3 was amplified from genomic DNA. First-round PCR employed TRBV- and TRBJ-specific primers for each gene. TCRdb used MiXCR to reprocess the multiplex PCR reads, holding one entry per CDR3 protein. The sample lists around 29,000 distinct CDR3 sequences; around 42% were seen once. The source material was PBMCs, sampled before or after stereotactic body radiation therapy (not recorded which). The origin of the receptors is a donor aged 50 or older with non-small cell lung cancer.

In its sample, this clonotype was seen many times. The chain joins TRBV20-1 to TRBJ2-7, with 7 bases identical to TRBD1. CDR3 length: 15 amino acids. V dropped 0 bases and J dropped 3; count of bases not matched to a gene: 8. Germline V gene data show CDR1 as DFQATT and CDR2 as SNEGSKA (reference sequence). The CDR3 loop is CSARDSDRTFYEQYF. For the CDR3, the DNA is TGCAGTGCTAGAGATTCGGACAGGACTTTCTACGAGCAGTACTTC.

The genes are TRBV7-9 and TRBJ1-6; 9 bases match TRBD1. The CDR3 sequence is 14 residues long. The germline gives CDR1 SEHNR, CDR2 FQNEAQ (reference sequence). Germline trimming cut 11 bases from V and 8 bases from J; bases unmatched to any gene: 10. The chain's CDR3 is CAGTLGTGYSPLHF. CDR3 in DNA: TGTGCCGGCACCTTAGGGACAGGGTATTCACCCCTCCACTTT.

CDR3 in amino acids: CASSMVAGGPSTDTQYF. The CDR3 nucleotides are TGTGCCAGTAGTATGGTAGCGGGAGGTCCTAGCACAGATACGCAGTATTTT. The rearrangement joins TRBV19 to TRBJ2-3, with TRBD2 matching over 10 bases. This CDR3 is built from 17 residues. Germline lookup yields CDR1 LNHDA and CDR2 SQIVND (reference sequence). Unmatched junction bases numbered 6, after V lost 3 bases and J lost 0 bases.

This clonotype was recorded many times. The CDR3 DNA sequence: TGCGCCAGCAGCCCTACCCCCGGCTTGAACACCGGGGAGCTGTTTTTT. Its translation: CASSPTPGLNTGELFF. V usage is TRBV5-1 and J usage is TRBJ2-2; D not certain. The germline V gene has CDR1 SGHRS and CDR2 YFSETQ. With 4 bases removed from V and 1 base from J, the gap between germline ends came to 14 bases. The CDR3 runs to 16 residues.

J is TRBJ2-1 and V is TRBV20-1; 9 bases fit TRBD2. The trim removed 2 bases at V and 8 bases at J, leaving 10 bases unmatched. The CDR3 spans 15 residues. CDR1 is DFQATT, CDR2 SNEGSKA, per germline (reference sequence). CDR3 loop: CSARIPLAGSDEQFF. CDR3 bases: TGCAGTGCTAGAATCCCGCTAGCGGGATCCGATGAGCAGTTCTTC.

A remark on this clonotype: A much larger clone differs by one base, so this may be a read error. This chain connects TRBV7-6 to TRBJ2-1; 7 bases agree with TRBD1. Germline CDR1 reads SGHVS; CDR2 reads FNYEAQ. V was pared by 5 bases and J by 12 bases, with 7 bases of the junction left unmatched. The CDR3 contains 12 residues. The CDR3, as DNA: TGTGCCAGCAGCCGACAGGGTTATGGGCAGTTCTTC. Residues: CASSRQGYGQFF.

This clonotype showed up many times. The chain recombines TRBV20-1 with TRBJ2-3, with TRBD1 matching 7 bases. This CDR3 contains 15 residues. From germline, CDR1 is DFQATT and CDR2 SNEGSKA (reference sequence). The V segment lost 0 bases and the J segment 4 bases; nucleotides outside the gene matches: 7. CDR3 in DNA: TGCAGTGCTAGAGATAGAACAGGGGTGTCAGATACGCAGTATTTT. Encoded protein: CSARDRTGVSDTQYF.

The chain combines TRBV5-5 with TRBJ2-5, with D perhaps matching TRBD1 (6 bases). The length of the CDR3 is 14 residues. Germline assignment: CDR1 SGHKS and CDR2 YYEKEE (reference sequence). V shed 6 bases and J shed 2 bases, with 14 bases lying between them. In DNA, the CDR3 is TGTGCCAGCACCGGACAGAACCTTCAAGAGACCCAGTACTTC. This codes for CASTGQNLQETQYF.

On this clonotype itself: At one of its ends the junction is not consistent with the germline gene, which may arise from a read error. The genes are TRBV7-2 and TRBJ2-1; the match to TRBD1 covers 7 bases. CDR1 is SGHTA, CDR2 FQGNSA, per germline. This CDR3 comprises 14 residues. CDR3 nucleotide sequence: TGTGCCAGCATCTTAGCTGGACAGGTCAATGAGCAGTTCTTC. Its protein is CASILAGQVNEQFF.

This clonotype has at least ten counts. The rearrangement joins TRBV7-9 to TRBJ1-1, with 9 bases fitting TRBD1. With V trimmed by 1 base and J by 5 bases, 2 bases remained unmatched. The CDR3 extends over 14 amino acids. Germline CDR1 is SEHNR and CDR2 is FQNEAQ (reference sequence). This CDR3 is CASSLVGQGTEAFF. The CDR3 DNA sequence: TGTGCCAGCAGCTTAGTGGGACAGGGAACTGAAGCTTTCTTT.

This sequence joins TRBV5-1 and TRBJ1-1; TRBD1 agrees at 8 bases. From germline, CDR1 is SGHRS and CDR2 YFSETQ. The V segment lost 8 bases and the J segment 5 bases; nucleotides outside the gene matches: 14. This CDR3 has 15 residues. The CDR3 DNA is TGCGCCAGAAACCGTCAGGGGACAGGAAGAACTGAAGCTTTCTTT. It codes for CARNRQGTGRTEAFF.

The V and J genes are TRBV11-3 and TRBJ2-1, with TRBD2 matching 10 bases. The germline V gene encodes CDR1 SGHNT and CDR2 YENEEA. The trim removed 6 bases at V and 4 bases at J, leaving 12 bases unmatched. The length of the CDR3 is 17 residues. The CDR3 loop reads CASRDRGVAGGYNEQFF. CDR3 sequence (DNA): TGTGCCAGCAGAGACCGAGGGGTAGCGGGAGGATACAATGAGCAGTTCTTC. Together with reference TRBV11-3 and TRBJ2-1, the CDR3 gives the full variable domain: EAGVVQSPRYKIIEKKQPVAFWCNPISGHNTLYWYLQNLGQGPELLIRYENEEAVDDSQLPKDRFSAERLKGVDSTLKIQPAELGDSAVYLCASRDRGVAGGYNEQFFGPGTRLTVL.

This clonotype came up once. The chain recombines TRBV19 with TRBJ2-2; 9 bases fit TRBD2. CDR3 size: 16 residues. Looked up from germline, CDR1 is LNHDA and CDR2 is SQIVND (reference sequence). The V and J ends lost 9 bases and 6 bases, in that order; junction bases with no gene match: 14. The CDR3 DNA follows: TGTGCCAGCAACGTGGGGACTAGCTGGAGTGCCGGGGAGCTGTTTTTT. The encoded protein is CASNVGTSWSAGELFF. The entire variable domain, with the rest obtained from reference TRBV19 and TRBJ2-2, is as follows: DGGITQSPKYLFRKEGQNVTLSCEQNLNHDAMYWYRQDPGQGLRLIYYSQIVNDFQKGDIAEGYSVSREKKESFPLTVTSAQKNPTAFYLCASNVGTSWSAGELFFGEGSRLTVL.

This clonotype has a count of ten or more. The V and J genes are TRBV2 and TRBJ2-3; D is perhaps TRBD2 (6 bases). Germline CDR1 reads SNHLY; CDR2 reads FYNNEI. There are 15 residues in the CDR3. The V end lost 3 bases, the J end lost 2 bases, and 12 bases lay between the germline ends. Here the CDR3 reads CASSDRGRYTDTQYF. For the CDR3, the DNA is TGTGCCAGCAGTGACCGGGGGAGGTACACAGATACGCAGTATTTT.

The CDR3 region is CASRILGSSRSYNEQFF. The CDR3 DNA is TGTGCCAGCAGAATTTTGGGAAGTTCGAGATCCTACAATGAGCAGTTCTTC. The V call is TRBV2, the J call TRBJ2-1; D call uncertain. The CDR3 has 17 residues. Germline V gene sequence: CDR1 SNHLY, CDR2 FYNNEI. The V and J ends lost 6 bases and 1 base respectively, with 19 bases between them.